The 7 T cell receptor beta chains below were found in one sample sequenced in a study of blood T cell repertoires in COVID-19. Sequencing was performed with immunoSEQ multiplex PCR; in TCRdb, only in-frame clones are kept and a portion is missing. Altogether roughly 400,000 clones are present, 70% to 90% being singletons, with the ten largest covering 1.4% to 1.5%. The sample consisted of PBMCs or T cells enriched from blood (not recorded which). The source is a woman between 18 and 30 years old who had been exposed to COVID-19.

V and J are TRBV18 and TRBJ1-2; 7 positions match TRBD1. V was pared by 6 bases and J by 1 base, with 14 bases of the junction left unmatched. The CDR3 covers 17 residues. Germline-derived CDR1 and CDR2 are KGHSH and LQKENI. This CDR3 is CASSSQGETDFNYGYTF. In DNA, the CDR3 is TGTGCCAGCTCGTCCCAGGGGGAAACAGATTTTAACTATGGCTACACCTTC.

The V and J genes are TRBV2 and TRBJ2-7; 7 bases fit TRBD1. The CDR3 covers 12 residues. Trimming took 8 bases from V and 2 from J; bases not matched to a gene: 3. Per germline, CDR1 SNHLY and CDR2 FYNNEI. The CDR3 bases are TGTGCCAGCCGCGGACAGGCCTACGAGCAGTACTTC. Translation: CASRGQAYEQYF.

This clone appeared a single time. The chain carries TRBV6-5 and TRBJ2-7; a possible D gene is TRBD2 (6 bases). V was trimmed by 7 bases and J by 0 bases, leaving 16 bases between them. The CDR3 length is 15 residues. CDR1 is MNHEY, CDR2 SVGAGI, per germline. The CDR3 loop reads CASTEGPGSSYEQYF. The CDR3 nucleotides are TGTGCCAGCACGGAGGGCCCGGGTAGCTCCTACGAGCAGTACTTC.

The chain combines TRBV2 with TRBJ2-1, with 8 bases lining up with TRBD1. The CDR3 runs 15 residues. Germline V gene lookup returns CDR1 SNHLY and CDR2 FYNNEI. Losses at the gene ends were 4 bases for V and 5 bases for J; bases not matched to a gene: 7. The chain's CDR3 is CASSGQGPADNEQFF. CDR3 bases: TGTGCCAGCAGTGGACAGGGGCCCGCCGACAATGAGCAGTTCTTC.

The genes are TRBV7-9 and TRBJ1-3; D not resolved. Germline loops: CDR1 SEHNR, CDR2 FQNEAQ (reference sequence). This CDR3 is 14 amino acids long. Trimming took 1 base from V and 0 from J, leaving 4 bases between them. The CDR3 is CASSLDSSGNTIYF. The CDR3 coding sequence is TGTGCCAGCAGCTTAGATAGCTCTGGAAACACCATATATTTT.

The V and J genes are TRBV24-1 and TRBJ1-4, with 10 bases lining up with TRBD1. V shed 2 bases and J 7 bases; nucleotides not matched to a gene: 6. Germline V gene data show CDR1 as KGHDR and CDR2 as SFDVKD. The CDR3 loop spans 16 amino acids. CDR3 coding DNA: TGTGCCACCAGTGATTCGGGACGGACAGGGGGTGAAAAACTGTTTTTT. Protein product: CATSDSGRTGGEKLFF.

The J gene is TRBJ2-3, the V gene TRBV27, with 12 bases aligning to TRBD2. Germline V gene data show CDR1 as MNHEY and CDR2 as SMNVEV (reference sequence). This CDR3 contains 13 residues. Trimming took 6 bases from V and 7 from J; bases not matched to a gene: 2. The CDR3: CASRLAGGNTQYF. CDR3 bases: TGTGCCAGCAGACTAGCGGGAGGAAATACGCAGTATTTT.